This TCR beta chain was obtained from a study of blood T cell repertoires in COVID-19. The wider study: COVID-19 samples collected from the United States, Italy and Spain covered acute and convalescent phases. T cells, B-cell-depleted T cells, or PBMCs supplied cDNA or gDNA.

As handled by the study authors: From reference gene primer amplification, estimates of nucleated cell counts were derived. Some clones are missing from TCRdb's copy, which holds only in-frame ones; the method was immunoSEQ multiplex PCR. The V and J calls and clone size are taken from that table; D and trimming were inferred from the DNA. The sample shows about 200,000 clones, 60% to 85% of them seen only once. The CDR3 is 15 residues long. With 6 bases removed from V and 0 bases from J, the gap between germline ends came to 15 bases. The V gene's germline CDR1 is SGHTA and CDR2 FQGNSA. Sequences were obtained from peripheral blood. The chain has TRBV7-2 and TRBJ2-7; a weak D match, TRBD1 (6 bases). The receptor was derived from a woman in her 70s with acute or convalescent COVID-19. In DNA, the CDR3 is TGTGCCAGCAGTCGTTCAACAGGGAGCTCCTACGAGCAGTACTTC. Its protein product is CASSRSTGSSYEQYF.